Following are 18 T cell receptor beta chains from one sample sequenced in a study of T cells in Graves' hyperthyroidism and ophthalmopathy. From RNA transcripts, TCR beta CDR3 regions were amplified. First-round RT-PCR with HTBI primers amplified the TCR CDR3 region. MiXCR, applied by TCRdb to the multiplex PCR reads, yields one record per CDR3 protein. The sample holds around 520,000 distinct CDR3 sequences, around 24% seen once. Material for sequencing was blood. The receptors were gathered from a woman aged 25 to 39 with Graves' ophthalmopathy.

V is TRBV29-1 and J is TRBJ2-5, with D possibly called TRBD1 or TRBD2 (7 bases each). Trimming took off 8 bases at V and 4 bases at J, with 14 bases between the two ends. Germline loops: CDR1 SQVTM, CDR2 ANQGSEA. The CDR3 consists of 12 residues. The CDR3 reads CSQGGPRETQYF. CDR3 coding DNA: TGCAGCCAGGGGGGGCCCAGAGAGACCCAGTACTTC.

This clonotype showed up many times. CDR3 coding DNA: TGTGCCAGCAGAGCAGGGTTGGACTATGGCTACACCTTC. This sequence encodes CASRAGLDYGYTF. The chain employs TRBV6-5 and TRBJ1-2, with D tentatively TRBD1 (5 bases). The CDR3 covers 13 residues. The V gene's germline CDR1 is MNHEY and CDR2 SVGAGI. V lost 6 bases and J lost 3, with 11 bases in between.

This clonotype was seen many times. This chain joins TRBV6-1 and TRBJ1-1; possibly TRBD1 for D (5 bases). Trimming took off 6 bases at V and 4 bases at J, with 24 bases between the two ends. The CDR3 is 17 amino acids. In germline, CDR1 is MNHNS, CDR2 SASEGT. CDR3 sequence (DNA): TGTGCCAGCAGGGAGGTGGGTTGGATGCGGGGGGGCACTGAAGCTTTCTTT. This encodes CASREVGWMRGGTEAFF.

This clonotype occurred many times. The chain joins TRBV15 to TRBJ1-5, with D maybe TRBD1 (6 bases). Trimming pared 0 bases from V and 4 bases from J, leaving 13 bases between. From germline, CDR1 is LNHNV and CDR2 YYDKDF (reference sequence). The CDR3 is 16 residues long. The CDR3 spells CATSRDLGAGNQPQHF. The CDR3 DNA reads TGTGCCACCAGCAGAGATCTGGGGGCAGGGAATCAGCCCCAGCATTTT.

This clonotype was observed a single time. The V gene is TRBV12-3 or TRBV12-4, the J gene TRBJ2-7; D is perhaps TRBD2 (5 bases). The CDR3 is 14 residues long. V dropped 5 bases and J dropped 6 bases, with 17 bases sitting between them. DNA for the CDR3: TGTGCCAGCAGTAAGGGAGATTTTTCGGCCGAGCAGTACTTC. It specifies CASSKGDFSAEQYF.

This clonotype was recorded at least ten times. CDR3 region: CATSRDPVGGGYTF. As DNA, the CDR3 is TGTGCCACCAGCAGAGATCCAGTCGGGGGCGGCTACACCTTC. The genes are TRBV15 and TRBJ1-2, with D possibly being TRBD1 (6 bases). Germline CDR1 reads LNHNV; CDR2 reads YYDKDF (reference sequence). There are 14 residues in the CDR3. With 0 bases removed from V and 8 bases from J, the gap between germline ends came to 13 bases.

This clonotype was counted only a few times. V gene TRBV11-2 combines with J gene TRBJ2-7; TRBD1 matches 10 bases. The germline CDR1 and CDR2 sequences are SGHAT and FQNNGV. The CDR3 has 16 amino acids. V was pared by 3 bases and J by 6 bases, with 11 bases of the junction left unmatched. CDR3 amino acids: CASSLGVGTGALEQYF. The CDR3 DNA is TGTGCCAGCAGCTTGGGAGTAGGGACAGGGGCTCTCGAGCAGTACTTC.

Ten or more counts support this clonotype. The chain couples TRBV6-1 to TRBJ1-1, with 9 bases lining up with TRBD1. Germline values: CDR1 MNHNS, CDR2 SASEGT. CDR3 length: 13 residues. Trimming removed 6 bases from V and 6 bases from J; junction bases left unmatched: 5. This CDR3 reads CASRRDREPEAFF. CDR3 sequence (DNA): TGTGCCAGCAGGCGGGACAGGGAGCCTGAAGCTTTCTTT.

Concerning this clonotype itself: Relative to the germline gene, one junction end is altered; a read error may explain this. The chain links TRBV28 to TRBJ1-5; D may be TRBD1 (6 bases). The CDR3 loop spans 15 amino acids. In germline, CDR1 is MDHEN, CDR2 SYDVKM. In DNA, the CDR3 is TGTGCCGGCAGTTTGCCCGGGACATACAATCAGCCCCAGCATTTT. It yields the protein CAGSLPGTYNQPQHF.

Note on this clonotype: This may stem from a read error, because a much larger clone lies one nucleotide away. The chain uses TRBV30 and TRBJ2-7, with D perhaps TRBD1 or TRBD2 (5 bases each). The CDR3 sequence is 14 residues long. Trimming took off 5 bases at V and 1 base at J, with 15 bases between the two ends. Germline values: CDR1 GTSNPN, CDR2 SVGIG (reference sequence). This chain's CDR3 is CAWDFGAPSYEQYF. DNA of the CDR3: TGTGCCTGGGACTTCGGGGCTCCTTCCTACGAGCAGTACTTC.

This clonotype was observed at least ten times. V gene TRBV20-1 combines with J gene TRBJ1-5; D is possibly TRBD1 (6 bases). V gave up 7 bases and J gave up 7 bases, with 14 bases separating them. The CDR3 runs 12 residues. Germline V gene data show CDR1 as DFQATT and CDR2 as SNEGSKA (reference sequence). The CDR3 nucleotides are TGCAGTGGCCGGGGGGCGGGACAGCCCCAGCATTTT. Translated: CSGRGAGQPQHF.

This clonotype was seen many times. This chain joins TRBV9 and TRBJ1-2; tentatively, D is TRBD1 (6 bases). Trimming stripped 2 bases from V and 0 bases from J, with 8 bases between. The CDR3 loop spans 14 amino acids. Germline V CDR1 and CDR2: SGDLS, YYNGEE. Here the CDR3 DNA reads TGTGCCAGCAGCGTGGAGGGGGCTAACTATGGCTACACCTTC. Protein sequence: CASSVEGANYGYTF.

The V and J genes are TRBV6-1 and TRBJ1-5; 9 positions agree with TRBD1. The CDR3 contains 13 residues. Germline values: CDR1 MNHNS, CDR2 SASEGT. The J segment lost 6 bases and the V segment lost 4 bases, leaving 1 base of the junction unmatched. The CDR3 sequence is CASSVQGAQPQHF. CDR3 bases: TGTGCCAGCAGTGTACAGGGGGCTCAGCCCCAGCATTTT.

CDR3 in DNA: TGTGCCAGCAGTCCCCAGGGACTGATCCCGTACTTC. It yields the protein CASSPQGLIPYF. The chain combines TRBV6-1 with TRBJ2-5; weak D call: TRBD2 (6 bases). Trimming removed 5 bases from V and 13 bases from J, with 17 bases in between. CDR3 size: 12 residues. Germline V gene lookup returns CDR1 MNHNS and CDR2 SASEGT.

This clonotype was seen repeatedly, ten times or more. The chain couples TRBV12-3 or TRBV12-4 to TRBJ1-5, with no clear D. The CDR3 extends over 13 amino acids. Trimming stripped 3 bases from V and 5 bases from J, with 8 bases between. The CDR3 bases are TGTGCCAGCAGTTTGAACGGGGATCAGCCCCAGCATTTT. Its protein is CASSLNGDQPQHF.

The chain uses TRBV28 and TRBJ2-7, with D uncertain. CDR3 length: 14 residues. CDR1 is MDHEN, CDR2 SYDVKM, per germline. V was pared by 3 bases and J by 2 bases, with 11 bases between. The chain's CDR3 is CASSFWQTPYEQYF. The CDR3 nucleotides are TGTGCCAGCAGTTTCTGGCAGACACCCTACGAGCAGTACTTC. Filled out from reference TRBV28 and TRBJ2-7, the complete variable domain reads DVKVTQSSRYLVKRTGEKVFLECVQDMDHENMFWYRQDPGLGLRLIYFSYDVKMKEKGDIPEGYSVSREKKERFSLILESASTNQTSMYLCASSFWQTPYEQYFGPGTRLTVT.

Only a few counts were recorded for this clonotype. This chain uses TRBV19 with TRBJ1-1; 8 bases are a match to TRBD1. CDR3 length: 14 amino acids. V gave up 4 bases and J gave up 4 bases; unmatched junction bases: 5. Germline CDR1 is LNHDA and CDR2 is SQIVND (reference sequence). The CDR3 bases are TGTGCCAGTAGTACGACAGGGGTGAGCACTGAAGCTTTCTTT. Translated: CASSTTGVSTEAFF.

In this sample, this clonotype turned up many times. The chain joins TRBV28 to TRBJ1-6; weak D call: TRBD1 (6 bases). Germline V gene data show CDR1 as MDHEN and CDR2 as SYDVKM. Trimming removed 3 bases from V and 7 bases from J, with 10 bases in between. The CDR3 contains 14 residues. CDR3 bases: TGTGCCAGCAGTTTCTGGACAGAGAATTCACCCCTCCACTTT. Residues: CASSFWTENSPLHF.